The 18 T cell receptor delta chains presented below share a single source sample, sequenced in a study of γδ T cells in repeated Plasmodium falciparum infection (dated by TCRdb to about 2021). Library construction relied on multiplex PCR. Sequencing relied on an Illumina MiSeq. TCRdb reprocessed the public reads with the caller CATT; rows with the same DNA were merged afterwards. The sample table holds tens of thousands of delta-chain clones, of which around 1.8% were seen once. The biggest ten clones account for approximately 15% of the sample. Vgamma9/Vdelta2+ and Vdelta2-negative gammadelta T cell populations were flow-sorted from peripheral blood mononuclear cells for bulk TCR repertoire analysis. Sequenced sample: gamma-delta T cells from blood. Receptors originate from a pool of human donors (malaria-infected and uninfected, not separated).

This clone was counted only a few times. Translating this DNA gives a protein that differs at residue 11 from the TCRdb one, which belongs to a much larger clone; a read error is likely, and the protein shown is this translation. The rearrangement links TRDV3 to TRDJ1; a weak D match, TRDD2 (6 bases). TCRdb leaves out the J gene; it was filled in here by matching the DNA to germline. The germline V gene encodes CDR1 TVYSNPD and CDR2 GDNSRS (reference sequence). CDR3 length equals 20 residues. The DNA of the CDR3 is TGTGCTAAGAGGGTCCCTTCCGACCGGACTAGGGTCCTGGAGAGGGGTAAACTCATCTTT. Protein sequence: CAKRVPSDRTRVLERGKLIF.

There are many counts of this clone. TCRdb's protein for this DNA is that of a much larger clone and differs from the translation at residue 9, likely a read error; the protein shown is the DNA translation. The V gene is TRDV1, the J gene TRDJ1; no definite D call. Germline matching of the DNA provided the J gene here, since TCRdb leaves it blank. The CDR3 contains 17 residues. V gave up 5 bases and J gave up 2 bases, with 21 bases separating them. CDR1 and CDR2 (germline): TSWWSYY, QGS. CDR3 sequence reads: CALGSNLFRVKTDKLIF. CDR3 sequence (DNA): TGTGCTCTTGGGAGCAACCTTTTTCGCGTAAAAACCGATAAACTCATCTTT.

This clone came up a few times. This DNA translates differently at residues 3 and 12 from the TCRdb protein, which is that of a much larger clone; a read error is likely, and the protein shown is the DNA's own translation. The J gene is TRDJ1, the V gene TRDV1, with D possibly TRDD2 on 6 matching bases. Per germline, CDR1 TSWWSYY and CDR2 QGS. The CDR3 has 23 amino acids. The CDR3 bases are TGTGCTTTTGGGAGGATCGTTCCTAAGTGGGGCCTGATGATGGTGGGATACACCGATAAACTCATCTTT. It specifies CAFGRIVPKWGLMMVGYTDKLIF.

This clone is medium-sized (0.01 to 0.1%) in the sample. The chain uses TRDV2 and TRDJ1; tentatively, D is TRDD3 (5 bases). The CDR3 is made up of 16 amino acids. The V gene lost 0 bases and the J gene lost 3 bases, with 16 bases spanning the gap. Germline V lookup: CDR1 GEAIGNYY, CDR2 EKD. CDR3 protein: CACDTVWDQNADKLIF. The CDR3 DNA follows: TGTGCCTGTGACACCGTTTGGGATCAAAATGCCGATAAACTCATCTTT.

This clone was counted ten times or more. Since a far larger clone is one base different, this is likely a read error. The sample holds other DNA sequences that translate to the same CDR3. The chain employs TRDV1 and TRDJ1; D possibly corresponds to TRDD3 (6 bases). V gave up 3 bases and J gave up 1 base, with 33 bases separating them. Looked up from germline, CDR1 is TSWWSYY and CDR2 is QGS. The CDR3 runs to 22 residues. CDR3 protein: CALGDHHYFFHWAALRTDKLIF. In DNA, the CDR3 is TGTGCTCTTGGGGACCATCACTACTTCTTTCACTGGGCCGCCCTCCGCACCGATAAACTCATCTTT.

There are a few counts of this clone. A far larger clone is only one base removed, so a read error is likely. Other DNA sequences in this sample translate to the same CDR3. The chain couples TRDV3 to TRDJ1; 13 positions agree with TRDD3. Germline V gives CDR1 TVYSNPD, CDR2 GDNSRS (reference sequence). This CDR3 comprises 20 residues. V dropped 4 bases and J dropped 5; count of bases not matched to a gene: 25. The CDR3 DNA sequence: TGTGCCTGTCGGGGGTACCGACCGTACTGGGGGATACGGGTGCGGGATAAACTCATCTTT. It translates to CACRGYRPYWGIRVRDKLIF.

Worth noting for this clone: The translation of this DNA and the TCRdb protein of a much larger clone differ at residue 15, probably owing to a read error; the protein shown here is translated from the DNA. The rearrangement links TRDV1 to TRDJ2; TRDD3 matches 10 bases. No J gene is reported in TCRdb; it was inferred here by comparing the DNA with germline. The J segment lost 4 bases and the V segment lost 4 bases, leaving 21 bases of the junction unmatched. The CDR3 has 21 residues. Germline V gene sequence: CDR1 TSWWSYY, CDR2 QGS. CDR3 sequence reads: CALGVSSYWGIQTSSTAQLFF. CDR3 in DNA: TGTGCTCTTGGGGTTTCCTCGTACTGGGGGATCCAAACTTCTTCGACAGCACAACTCTTCTTT.

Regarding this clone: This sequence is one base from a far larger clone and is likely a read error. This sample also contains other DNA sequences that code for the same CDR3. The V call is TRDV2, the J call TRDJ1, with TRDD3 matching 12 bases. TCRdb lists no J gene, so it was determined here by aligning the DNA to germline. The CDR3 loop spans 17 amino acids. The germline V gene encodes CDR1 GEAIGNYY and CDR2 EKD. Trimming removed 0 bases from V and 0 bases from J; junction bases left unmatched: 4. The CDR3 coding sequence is TGTGCCTGTGACACCGAATACTGGGGGATACACACCGATAAACTCATCTTT. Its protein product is CACDTEYWGIHTDKLIF.

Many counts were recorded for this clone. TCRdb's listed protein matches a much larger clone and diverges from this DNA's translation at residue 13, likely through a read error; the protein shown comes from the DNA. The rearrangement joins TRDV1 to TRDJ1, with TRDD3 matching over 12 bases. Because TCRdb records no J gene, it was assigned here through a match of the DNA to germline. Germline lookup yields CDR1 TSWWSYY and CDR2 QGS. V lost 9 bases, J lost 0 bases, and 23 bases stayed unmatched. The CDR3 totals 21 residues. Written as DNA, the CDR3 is TGTGCTCTCCTAGACCTGCAGAGTACTGGGGGATACTCGACGTACACCGATAAACTCATCTTT. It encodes CALLDLQSTGGYSTYTDKLIF.

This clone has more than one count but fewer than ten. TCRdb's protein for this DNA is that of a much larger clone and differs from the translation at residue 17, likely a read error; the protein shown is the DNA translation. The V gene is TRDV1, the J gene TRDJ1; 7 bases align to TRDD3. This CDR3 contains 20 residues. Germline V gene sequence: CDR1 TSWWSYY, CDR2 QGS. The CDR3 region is CALGEPGALRSGGSSDELIF. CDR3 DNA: TGTGCTCTTGGGGAACCGGGGGCCCTACGCTCCGGGGGATCAAGCGATGAACTCATCTTT.

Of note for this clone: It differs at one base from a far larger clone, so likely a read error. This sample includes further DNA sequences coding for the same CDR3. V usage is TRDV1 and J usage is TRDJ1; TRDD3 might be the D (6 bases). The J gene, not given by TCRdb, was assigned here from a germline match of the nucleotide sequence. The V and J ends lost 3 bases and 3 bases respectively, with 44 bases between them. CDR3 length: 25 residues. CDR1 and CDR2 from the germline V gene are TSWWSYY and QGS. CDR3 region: CALGELRYTTLPLLSLGIEADKLIF. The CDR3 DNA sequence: TGTGCTCTTGGGGAGCTTAGATACACCACACTACCCCTCTTATCGCTGGGGATCGAGGCCGATAAACTCATCTTT.

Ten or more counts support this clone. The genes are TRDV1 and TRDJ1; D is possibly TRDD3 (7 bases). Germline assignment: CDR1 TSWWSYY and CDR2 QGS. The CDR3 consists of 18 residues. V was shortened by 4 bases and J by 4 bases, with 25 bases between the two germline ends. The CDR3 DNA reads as TGTGCTCTTGGGGGAACCTTTCGGATCCTACTGGGGTTCGATAAACTCATCTTT. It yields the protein CALGGTFRILLGFDKLIF.

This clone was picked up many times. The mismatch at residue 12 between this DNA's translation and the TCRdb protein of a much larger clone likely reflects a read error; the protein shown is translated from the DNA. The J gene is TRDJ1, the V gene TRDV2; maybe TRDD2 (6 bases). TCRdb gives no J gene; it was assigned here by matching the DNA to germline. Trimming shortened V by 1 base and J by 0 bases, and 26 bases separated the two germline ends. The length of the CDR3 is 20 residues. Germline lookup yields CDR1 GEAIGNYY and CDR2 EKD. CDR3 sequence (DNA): TGTGCCTGTGACACGGCCTTCCCACCGGCTACTAGGGGGTACACCGATAAACTCATCTTT. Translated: CACDTAFPPATRGYTDKLIF.

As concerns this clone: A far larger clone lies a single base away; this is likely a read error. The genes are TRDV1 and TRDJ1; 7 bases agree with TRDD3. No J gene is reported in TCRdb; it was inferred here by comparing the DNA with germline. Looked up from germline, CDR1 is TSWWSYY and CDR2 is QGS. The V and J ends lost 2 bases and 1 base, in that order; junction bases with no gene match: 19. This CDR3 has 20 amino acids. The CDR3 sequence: CALGESDWGSFNTLTDKLIF. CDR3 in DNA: TGTGCTCTTGGGGAATCCGACTGGGGATCCTTTAACACCCTCACCGATAAACTCATCTTT.

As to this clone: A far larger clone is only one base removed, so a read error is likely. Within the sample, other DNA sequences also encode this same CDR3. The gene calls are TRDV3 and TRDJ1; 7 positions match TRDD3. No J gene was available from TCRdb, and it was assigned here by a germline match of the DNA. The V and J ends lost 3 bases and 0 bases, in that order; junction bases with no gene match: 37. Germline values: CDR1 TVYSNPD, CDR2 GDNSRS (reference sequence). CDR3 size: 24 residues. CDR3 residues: CALPMSPSTGGYAYPKTYTDKLIF. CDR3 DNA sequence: TGTGCCTTACCAATGTCCCCCTCAACTGGAGGATACGCGTATCCAAAAACGTACACCGATAAACTCATCTTT.

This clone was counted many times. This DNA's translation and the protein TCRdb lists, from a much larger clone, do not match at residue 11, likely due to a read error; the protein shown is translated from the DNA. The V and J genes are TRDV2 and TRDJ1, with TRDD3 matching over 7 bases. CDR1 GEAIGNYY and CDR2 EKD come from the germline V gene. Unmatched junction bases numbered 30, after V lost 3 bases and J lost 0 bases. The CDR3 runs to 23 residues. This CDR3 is CACDFLSLSQRGIPRRYTDKLIF. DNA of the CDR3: TGTGCCTGTGACTTCCTCTCACTTTCCCAGAGGGGGATTCCTCGGCGTTACACCGATAAACTCATCTTT.

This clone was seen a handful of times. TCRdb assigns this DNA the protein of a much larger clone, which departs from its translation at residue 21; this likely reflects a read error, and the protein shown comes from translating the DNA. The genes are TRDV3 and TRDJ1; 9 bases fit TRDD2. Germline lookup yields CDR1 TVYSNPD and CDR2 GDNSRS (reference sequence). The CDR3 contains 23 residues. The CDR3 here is CAFGMLSLPTAYWGPLRHDKPIF. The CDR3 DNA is TGTGCCTTTGGGATGTTGAGCCTTCCTACGGCCTACTGGGGACCCTTAAGGCACGATAAACCCATCTTT.

The CDR3 nucleotides read TGTGCTCTTGAACTCGGGGGGGGCTGGGGGATACGAACCGATAAACTCATCTTT. Amino acid sequence: CALELGGGWGIRTDKLIF. J is TRDJ1 and V is TRDV1; 12 bases map to TRDD3. The J gene was not available in TCRdb and was assigned here by matching the DNA to germline segments. Trimming cost V 7 bases and J 2 bases; bases outside gene matches: 14. CDR1 is TSWWSYY and CDR2 is QGS in the germline V gene. This CDR3 comprises 18 residues.